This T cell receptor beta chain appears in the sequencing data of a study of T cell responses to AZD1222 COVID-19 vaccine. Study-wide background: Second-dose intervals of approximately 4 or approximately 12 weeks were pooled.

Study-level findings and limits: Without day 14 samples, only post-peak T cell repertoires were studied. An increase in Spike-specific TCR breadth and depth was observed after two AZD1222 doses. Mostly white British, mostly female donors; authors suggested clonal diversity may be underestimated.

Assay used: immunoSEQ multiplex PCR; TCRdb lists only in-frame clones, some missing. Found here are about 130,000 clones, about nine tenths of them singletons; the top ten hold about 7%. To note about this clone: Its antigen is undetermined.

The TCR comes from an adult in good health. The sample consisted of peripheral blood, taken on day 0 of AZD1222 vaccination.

The CDR3: CAWNRDSIWGYTF. CDR3 nucleotides: TGTGCCTGGAACCGGGACAGCATTTGGGGCTACACCTTC. The J gene is TRBJ1-2, the V gene TRBV30, with 7 bases lining up with TRBD1. The junction had 10 bases not matched to a gene; V was cut back by 4 bases and J by 8 bases. This CDR3 is built from 13 residues. CDR1 and CDR2 from the germline V gene are GTSNPN and SVGIG (reference sequence).